These T cell receptor beta chains were read from a single sample in a study of blood T cell repertoires in COVID-19. Data came from immunoSEQ multiplex PCR; TCRdb stores just in-frame clones and leaves some out. Seen here are about 260,000 clones, approximately 86% observed once, and the top ten hold roughly 1.8%. Input material: peripheral blood. All receptors derive from a man aged 25-45 years with active or convalescent COVID-19. CDR3s include the opening cysteine and the closing phenylalanine or tryptophan. The order of the fields is V gene, J gene, CDR3 protein.

v_gene: TRBV9
j_gene: TRBJ1-3
CDR3aa: CASRGTGLTGNTIYF

v_gene: TRBV29-1
j_gene: TRBJ2-7
CDR3aa: CSVFNQGLAGTYEQYF

v_gene: TRBV5-8
j_gene: TRBJ1-5
CDR3aa: CASSFFRTGARQPQHF

v_gene: TRBV24-1
j_gene: TRBJ1-1
CDR3aa: CATRDGDQAFF

v_gene: TRBV10-2
j_gene: TRBJ2-7
CDR3aa: CASGLAGGLSSYEQYF

v_gene: TRBV27
j_gene: TRBJ2-7
CDR3aa: CASSGTGLHEQYF

v_gene: TRBV13
j_gene: TRBJ2-2
CDR3aa: CASSGTSGAFTGELFF

v_gene: TRBV9
j_gene: TRBJ1-3
CDR3aa: CASSVEGPTAGNTIYF

v_gene: TRBV6-1
j_gene: TRBJ1-3
CDR3aa: CASSEAVRADF

v_gene: TRBV24-1
j_gene: TRBJ2-2
CDR3aa: CATRTWTDTSNTGELFF

v_gene: TRBV4-3
j_gene: TRBJ1-1
CDR3aa: CASSAEAYTEAFF

v_gene: TRBV30
j_gene: TRBJ2-7
CDR3aa: CAWEAGTGGHSRSYEQYF

v_gene: TRBV5-1
j_gene: TRBJ1-3
CDR3aa: CASSLTGTGRSGNTIYF

v_gene: TRBV6-6
j_gene: TRBJ2-3
CDR3aa: CASRTGLAGGQDTQYF

v_gene: TRBV2
j_gene: TRBJ2-2
CDR3aa: CASTEASGGARAGELFF

v_gene: TRBV18
j_gene: TRBJ2-7
CDR3aa: CASSPQSPFLTGLATYEQYF

v_gene: TRBV19
j_gene: TRBJ2-1
CDR3aa: CASSMSMDRIKGLLAGVYNEQFF

v_gene: TRBV13
j_gene: TRBJ2-5
CDR3aa: CASSGGGARETQYF

v_gene: TRBV29-1
j_gene: TRBJ1-1
CDR3aa: CSAQSGTNTEAFF

v_gene: TRBV5-1
j_gene: TRBJ2-7
CDR3aa: CASSFRVAGVINSYEQYF

v_gene: TRBV6-5
j_gene: TRBJ1-2
CDR3aa: CASRSTGDLYGYTF

v_gene: TRBV7-2
j_gene: TRBJ2-3
CDR3aa: CASSFSGGSTDTQYF

v_gene: TRBV9
j_gene: TRBJ2-7
CDR3aa: CASSAIRGEQYF

v_gene: TRBV3-1/TRBV3-2
j_gene: TRBJ2-7
CDR3aa: CASSPAGLAGRSSEQYF

v_gene: TRBV6-2/TRBV6-3
j_gene: TRBJ2-7
CDR3aa: CASSYPSGGADYEQYF

v_gene: TRBV28
j_gene: TRBJ2-1
CDR3aa: CASSPGVGGEQFF

v_gene: TRBV18
j_gene: TRBJ1-1
CDR3aa: CASSPPGQVGWEAFF

v_gene: TRBV9
j_gene: TRBJ1-2
CDR3aa: CASSEKGQGADYGYTF

v_gene: TRBV27
j_gene: TRBJ2-3
CDR3aa: CASSPGRPTDTQYF

v_gene: TRBV5-6
j_gene: TRBJ1-1
CDR3aa: CASSLDSYTEAFF

v_gene: TRBV28
j_gene: TRBJ1-4
CDR3aa: CASSFRTGANEKLFF

v_gene: TRBV7-6
j_gene: TRBJ2-1
CDR3aa: CASSLQGDEQFF

v_gene: TRBV27
j_gene: TRBJ2-7
CDR3aa: CASSSQPPSPYEQYF

v_gene: TRBV5-1
j_gene: TRBJ2-3
CDR3aa: CASGGGGFTDTQYF

v_gene: TRBV6-2/TRBV6-3
j_gene: TRBJ2-5
CDR3aa: CASSSGRETQYF

v_gene: TRBV29-1
j_gene: TRBJ1-1
CDR3aa: CSVERAGRGTEAFF

v_gene: TRBV27
j_gene: TRBJ1-1
CDR3aa: CASREDTWMNTEAFF

v_gene: TRBV2
j_gene: TRBJ2-7
CDR3aa: CASSDGGGTYEQYF

v_gene: TRBV9
j_gene: TRBJ2-1
CDR3aa: CASSSGLAWSYNEQFF

v_gene: TRBV7-9
j_gene: TRBJ2-2
CDR3aa: CASSTLGSSKTGELFF

v_gene: TRBV10-3
j_gene: TRBJ1-4
CDR3aa: CAISEAGFEKLFF

v_gene: TRBV7-6
j_gene: TRBJ1-3
CDR3aa: CASSLVPPTGGLGNTIYF

v_gene: TRBV11-3
j_gene: TRBJ2-3
CDR3aa: CASSLIAGGPSTDTQYF

v_gene: TRBV5-1
j_gene: TRBJ2-1
CDR3aa: CASSYSGGANNEQFF

v_gene: TRBV6-5
j_gene: TRBJ1-2
CDR3aa: CASSYNQGNPYGYTF

v_gene: TRBV7-9
j_gene: TRBJ2-3
CDR3aa: CASSLQGTDTQYF

v_gene: TRBV3-1/TRBV3-2
j_gene: TRBJ1-3
CDR3aa: CASSQDPGSGNTIYF

v_gene: TRBV15
j_gene: TRBJ1-5
CDR3aa: CATSRELSNQPQHF

v_gene: TRBV11-1
j_gene: TRBJ2-3
CDR3aa: CASSLRTDTQYF